The 28 T cell receptor beta chains below were found in one sample sequenced in a study of T cells in Graves' hyperthyroidism and ophthalmopathy. RNA transcripts were the template for amplifying TCR beta CDR3 regions. In the first-round RT-PCR of the TCR CDR3, the HTBI primer set was used. TCRdb redid the calling of the multiplex PCR reads with MiXCR, one entry per CDR3 protein. The table includes fewer than 700,000 distinct CDR3 sequences, roughly 15% detected once. The sequenced sample was blood. The receptors shown here come from a woman between 25 and 40 years old with Graves' hyperthyroidism.

This clonotype was found a few times. CDR3 nucleotides: TGCAGTGCTAGACCCCAGGTTGTTGCTGAAGCTTTCTTT. Translation gives CSARPQVVAEAFF. This chain connects TRBV20-1 to TRBJ1-1, with D unresolved. The V and J ends lost 2 bases and 6 bases respectively, with 13 bases between them. The CDR3 is 13 residues long. In germline, CDR1 is DFQATT, CDR2 SNEGSKA (reference sequence).

This clonotype was seen a handful of times. The V and J genes are TRBV6-5 and TRBJ1-1, with D uncertain. Germline V gives CDR1 MNHEY, CDR2 SVGAGI. This CDR3 region has 13 residues. The V and J ends lost 2 bases and 8 bases respectively, with 12 bases between them. The CDR3 spells CASSYAHQFEAFF. CDR3 nucleotide sequence: TGTGCCAGCAGTTACGCTCACCAGTTCGAAGCTTTCTTT.

This clonotype was observed many times. V gene TRBV30 combines with J gene TRBJ1-1; D is ambiguous. This CDR3 spans 11 amino acids. Trimming stripped 0 bases from V and 10 bases from J, with 9 bases between. Per the germline V gene, CDR1 is GTSNPN and CDR2 is SVGIG (reference sequence). Written as DNA, the CDR3 is TGTGCCTGGAGTGTTAATGGCGGAGCTTTCTTT. It translates to CAWSVNGGAFF.

The V call is TRBV5-6, the J call TRBJ2-7; no clear D gene. The CDR3 is made up of 13 amino acids. V lost 4 bases and J lost 1, with 9 bases in between. Germline assignment: CDR1 SGHDT and CDR2 YYEEEE. DNA for the CDR3: TGTGCCAGCAGCGCCAGGTGGTCCTACGAGCAGTACTTC. Its translation: CASSARWSYEQYF.

The table lists this clonotype with many counts. V usage is TRBV20-1 and J usage is TRBJ2-3, with D possibly TRBD1 on 10 matching bases. Germline V CDR1 and CDR2: DFQATT, SNEGSKA (reference sequence). There are 18 residues in the CDR3. With 5 bases removed from V and 4 bases from J, the gap between germline ends came to 28 bases. The DNA of the CDR3 is TGCAGTGCTTCGAGCGGGACAGGGGCGGGAGGGCCGTCAGATACGCAGTATTTT. Its protein product is CSASSGTGAGGPSDTQYF.

This clonotype was observed a few times. V gene TRBV19 combines with J gene TRBJ1-2; D remains ambiguous. The V gene lost 5 bases and the J gene lost 5 bases, with 21 bases spanning the gap. The germline V gene has CDR1 LNHDA and CDR2 SQIVND (reference sequence). This CDR3 comprises 16 residues. CDR3 amino acids: CASSPGGTPGFYGYTF. CDR3 nucleotide sequence: TGTGCCAGTAGTCCGGGAGGAACACCCGGATTTTATGGCTACACCTTC.

This clonotype was counted between two and nine times. The chain employs TRBV6-5 and TRBJ2-7; 7 nucleotides match TRBD2. The CDR3 has 14 amino acids. With 2 bases clipped from V and 4 bases from J, the junction kept 5 bases outside the gene matches. From germline, CDR1 is MNHEY and CDR2 SVGAGI. The CDR3 region is CASSYLAGAYEQYF. DNA of the CDR3: TGTGCCAGCAGTTACCTGGCGGGAGCTTACGAGCAGTACTTC.

The chain employs TRBV9 and TRBJ2-3; either TRBD1 or TRBD2 may fit D (6 bases each). CDR1 and CDR2 from the germline V gene are SGDLS and YYNGEE. V lost 0 bases and J lost 4, with 12 bases in between. This CDR3 contains 15 residues. In DNA form, the CDR3 reads TGTGCCAGCAGCGTAGGGGGGGCTAGTGCAGATACGCAGTATTTT. Its protein product is CASSVGGASADTQYF.

This clonotype was seen only a few times. The chain uses TRBV3-2 and TRBJ1-1; the table assigns TRBD1, which was not confirmed against the DNA. TRBV3-2 is an annotated pseudogene. This CDR3 spans 16 amino acids. The CDR3: CASSQAGTGSGWVAFF. In nucleotides, the CDR3 is TGTGCCAGCAGCCAAGCCGGGACGGGATCAGGGTGGGTCGCTTTCTTT.

This clonotype appeared many times. V gene TRBV30 combines with J gene TRBJ2-7, with D possibly matching TRBD2 (6 bases). Germline-derived CDR1 and CDR2 are GTSNPN and SVGIG (reference sequence). Trimming took off 7 bases at V and 2 bases at J, with 12 bases between the two ends. This CDR3 spans 12 amino acids. CDR3 nucleotides: TGTGCCTTTCGGGAGCCTCCCTACGAGCAGTACTTC. This translates into CAFREPPYEQYF.

This clonotype was detected ten times or more. The chain combines TRBV3-1 with TRBJ2-2; D gene ambiguous. Trimming left V 4 bases short and J 1 base short, with 13 bases between. This CDR3 has 16 residues. CDR1 and CDR2 from the germline V gene are LGHDT and YNNKEL (reference sequence). The CDR3 reads CASSLYGERNTGELFF. CDR3 nucleotides: TGTGCCAGCAGCCTGTATGGAGAGCGGAACACCGGGGAGCTGTTTTTT.

This clonotype was counted between two and nine times. V and J are TRBV11-1 and TRBJ2-2; 8 bases match TRBD2. The CDR3 runs 17 residues. V trimming: 4 bases; J trimming: 6 bases; junction bases outside the gene matches: 13. Germline values: CDR1 SGHAT, CDR2 FQDESV (reference sequence). CDR3: CASSSRRIAGRPGELFF. CDR3 bases: TGTGCCAGCAGCTCCAGGAGAATAGCGGGAAGGCCCGGGGAGCTGTTTTTT.

This clonotype has ten or more counts. The CDR3 reads CASSLVGTGLAGGPRNKETQYF. The CDR3 DNA sequence: TGTGCCAGCAGTTTAGTGGGCACGGGACTAGCGGGAGGGCCAAGAAACAAAGAGACCCAGTACTTC. The V gene is TRBV12-3 or TRBV12-4, the J gene TRBJ2-5; 16 bases are a match to TRBD2. The V segment lost 1 base and the J segment 3 bases; nucleotides outside the gene matches: 17. CDR3 length: 22 amino acids.

This clonotype was observed many times. The gene calls are TRBV6-1 and TRBJ2-7; D is perhaps TRBD1 (5 bases). This CDR3 region has 13 residues. V dropped 5 bases and J dropped 1 base, with 9 bases sitting between them. From germline, CDR1 is MNHNS and CDR2 SASEGT. The CDR3 DNA reads TGTGCCAGCAGTTACAGGCGGTCCTACGAGCAGTACTTC. Translating it yields CASSYRRSYEQYF.

The chain employs TRBV15 and TRBJ2-2, with 9 positions matching TRBD2. V was clipped by 0 bases and J by 7 bases; unmatched bases: 12. The CDR3 is 18 residues long. Germline-derived CDR1 and CDR2 are LNHNV and YYDKDF (reference sequence). CDR3: CATSRERRLAGRGGELFF. The DNA for the CDR3 is TGTGCCACCAGCAGAGAACGACGGCTAGCGGGGCGGGGCGGGGAGCTGTTTTTT.

Ten or more counts support this clonotype. The rearrangement links TRBV7-2 to TRBJ2-1; D remains ambiguous. The CDR3 loop spans 15 amino acids. V was trimmed by 3 bases and J by 1 base, leaving 10 bases between them. Germline V gene lookup returns CDR1 SGHTA and CDR2 FQGNSA. CDR3 nucleotides: TGTGCCAGCAGCTTCGATTGGAGTTCCTACAATGAGCAGTTCTTC. The encoded protein is CASSFDWSSYNEQFF.

This clonotype showed up just a few times. The rearrangement uses TRBV20-1 and TRBJ2-3; tentative D call: TRBD2 (6 bases). This CDR3 region has 15 residues. V was shortened by 0 bases and J by 3 bases, with 13 bases between the two germline ends. Germline V gives CDR1 DFQATT, CDR2 SNEGSKA (reference sequence). The DNA of the CDR3 is TGCAGTGCTAGAGATGGTCGCGGGGTAACAGATACGCAGTATTTT. Residues: CSARDGRGVTDTQYF.

A word on this clonotype: This could be a read error, since a much larger clone is one nucleotide away. V usage is TRBV12-5 and J usage is TRBJ2-7, with 8 bases fitting TRBD2. With 5 bases clipped from V and 7 bases from J, the junction kept 7 bases outside the gene matches. Germline assignment: CDR1 LGHNT and CDR2 FRNRAP. The CDR3 covers 13 residues. The CDR3 coding sequence is TGTGCTAGTGGTCTGACTAGCGTTAGTGAGCAGTACTTC. This translates into CASGLTSVSEQYF.

This clonotype was picked up one time. A junction boundary mismatches the germline segment, possibly from a read error. The chain is built from TRBV28 and TRBJ2-1; D is unclear. There are 12 residues in the CDR3. Germline V lookup: CDR1 MDHEN, CDR2 SYDVKM. The CDR3 DNA follows: TGTGCCAGCAGTTCACGGAAAAATGAGCAGCTCTTC. Translating it yields CASSSRKNEQLF.

This clonotype was seen at least ten times. The chain is built from TRBV2 and TRBJ2-5; 9 bases fit TRBD2. Trimming cost V 2 bases and J 6 bases; bases outside gene matches: 13. Germline values: CDR1 SNHLY, CDR2 FYNNEI. CDR3 length: 17 amino acids. This CDR3 reads CASSELGGRAVLQTQYF. In DNA, the CDR3 is TGTGCCAGCAGTGAACTCGGCGGGAGGGCCGTGTTGCAGACCCAGTACTTC.

This clonotype was recorded at least ten times. The V gene is TRBV6-2 or TRBV6-3, the J gene TRBJ2-1; 8 bases are shared with TRBD2. CDR3 length: 15 amino acids. V was pared by 4 bases and J by 4 bases, with 6 bases of the junction left unmatched. Germline V lookup: CDR1 MNHEY, CDR2 SVGEGT. CDR3 sequence reads: CASSSLAGKYNEQFF. CDR3 in DNA: TGTGCCAGCAGTTCCTTAGCGGGAAAATACAATGAGCAGTTCTTC.

This clonotype was counted only a few times. The V and J genes are TRBV7-8 and TRBJ2-7; no clear D. The CDR3 contains 16 residues. CDR1 is SGHVS and CDR2 is FQNEAQ in the germline V gene. The V end lost 5 bases, the J end lost 0 bases, and 17 bases lay between the germline ends. The CDR3, as DNA: TGTGCCAGCAGCCCTGTCCTCGGCGTTAGCTCCTACGAGCAGTACTTC. The encoded protein is CASSPVLGVSSYEQYF.

This clonotype was found a few times. The V and J genes are TRBV5-1 and TRBJ2-3; 9 bases match TRBD2. Germline CDR1 and CDR2: SGHRS and YFSETQ. V was clipped by 0 bases and J by 2 bases; unmatched bases: 7. The CDR3 spans 17 residues. The CDR3 DNA sequence: TGCGCCAGCAGCTTGGAAGGTAGCGGGAGATACACAGATACGCAGTATTTT. As protein: CASSLEGSGRYTDTQYF.

The chain is built from TRBV2 and TRBJ2-2, with D unresolved. The CDR3 length is 13 residues. Between the trimmed V and J ends, which lost 5 bases and 5 bases, there was a span of 9 bases. CDR1 and CDR2 from the germline V gene are SNHLY and FYNNEI. This CDR3 is CASSYAQTGELFF. In nucleotides, the CDR3 is TGTGCCAGCAGTTATGCCCAAACCGGGGAGCTGTTTTTT.

V is TRBV9 and J is TRBJ2-1, with D uncertain. There are 11 residues in the CDR3. V lost 4 bases, J lost 5 bases, and 4 bases lay in between. Germline CDR1 and CDR2: SGDLS and YYNGEE. CDR3 bases: TGTGCCAGCAGCAAAAACAATGAGCAGTTCTTC. This codes for CASSKNNEQFF.

This clonotype has a count of ten or more. The chain couples TRBV27 to TRBJ2-5; 7 bases agree with TRBD1. Germline CDR1 and CDR2: MNHEY and SMNVEV (reference sequence). Germline trimming cut 5 bases from V and 2 bases from J; bases unmatched to any gene: 8. The CDR3 is made up of 15 amino acids. CDR3 region: CASSPSGQRQETQYF. In DNA form, the CDR3 reads TGTGCCAGCAGTCCCTCGGGACAGCGACAAGAGACCCAGTACTTC.

This clonotype was counted between two and nine times. The chain carries TRBV5-1 and TRBJ2-1, with 8 bases lining up with TRBD2. The CDR3 has 17 amino acids. The trim removed 0 bases at V and 4 bases at J, leaving 9 bases unmatched. CDR1 is SGHRS and CDR2 is YFSETQ in the germline V gene. The CDR3 DNA reads TGCGCCAGCAGCTTGGGTTTAATAGCGGGATCGTACAATGAGCAGTTCTTC. Translating it yields CASSLGLIAGSYNEQFF.

This rearrangement joins TRBV7-2 to TRBJ2-2; D unresolved. In germline, CDR1 is SGHTA, CDR2 FQGNSA. The CDR3 loop spans 15 amino acids. Trimming left V 3 bases short and J 4 bases short, with 12 bases between. The CDR3 DNA reads as TGTGCCAGCAGCTTGGTGGGTCGGCGCACCGGGGAGCTGTTTTTT. Protein product: CASSLVGRRTGELFF.